This TCR beta chain was sequenced for a study of blood T cell repertoires in COVID-19. Study details: The United States, Italy and Spain provided the acute and convalescent COVID-19 samples. Sources were T cells, B-cell-depleted T cells, or PBMCs; the material itself was cDNA or gDNA.

Seattle patients were enrolled during active infection and followed longitudinally. V was pared by 4 bases and J by 0 bases, with 16 bases between. CDR3 length: 16 amino acids. Germline assignment: CDR1 SGHKS and CDR2 YYEKEE (reference sequence). TCRdb's table, derived via immunoSEQ multiplex PCR, lists solely in-frame clones and lacks some. The sample includes about 390,000 clones, approximately 87% of them seen just once. This chain joins TRBV5-5 and TRBJ1-2; D is unclear. Sequences were obtained from peripheral blood. The sequence was obtained from a woman aged 60 to 75 with COVID-19, enrolled during active disease. The CDR3 protein is CASSPIASETNYGYTF. DNA of the CDR3: TGTGCCAGCAGCCCGATAGCGTCAGAGACTAACTATGGCTACACCTTC.